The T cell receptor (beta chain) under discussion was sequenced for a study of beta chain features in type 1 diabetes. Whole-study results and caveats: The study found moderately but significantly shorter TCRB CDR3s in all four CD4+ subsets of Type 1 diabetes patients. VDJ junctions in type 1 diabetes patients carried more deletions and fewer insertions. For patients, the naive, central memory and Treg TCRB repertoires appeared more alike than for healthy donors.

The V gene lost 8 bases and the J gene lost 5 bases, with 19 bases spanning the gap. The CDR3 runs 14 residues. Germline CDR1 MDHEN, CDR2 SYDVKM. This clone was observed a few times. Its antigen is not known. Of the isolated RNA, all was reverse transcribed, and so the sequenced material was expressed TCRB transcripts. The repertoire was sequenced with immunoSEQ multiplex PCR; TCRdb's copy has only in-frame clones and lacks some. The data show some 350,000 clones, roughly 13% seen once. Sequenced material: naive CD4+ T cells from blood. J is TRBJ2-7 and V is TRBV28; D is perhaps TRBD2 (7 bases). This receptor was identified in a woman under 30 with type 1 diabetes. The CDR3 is CASRDPRGGDEQYF. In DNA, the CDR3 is TGTGCCAGCCGTGATCCAAGGGGGGGGGACGAGCAGTACTTC.